The TCR beta chain under discussion was sequenced for a study of metastatic and nonmetastatic thyroid tumors. General observations from the study: Benign nodules reportedly had significantly lower TCR beta diversity than malignant thyroid tumors in blood and tumor.

With MiXCR, TCRdb reprocessed the PCR reads. The repertoire has about 90,000 clones, around 7.8% of them found once; the top ten carry approximately 8.8%. With V trimmed by 0 bases and J by 6 bases, 3 bases remained unmatched. The CDR3 length is 15 residues. Germline V CDR1 and CDR2: SGHNT, YYREEE (reference sequence). Ten or more counts support this clone. The target antigen is unknown. Patients underwent thyroid surgery, and none had received any treatment before it. Material for sequencing was blood. This TCR was recovered from a female donor with papillary thyroid cancer or a benign thyroid nodule (not recorded which). Some clones in this sample may be carry-over from other donors' samples. This sequence joins TRBV5-4 and TRBJ1-6, with 7 bases matching TRBD1. CDR3: CASSLEGAGNSPLHF. Here the CDR3 DNA reads TGTGCCAGCAGCTTGGAGGGGGCCGGTAATTCACCCCTCCACTTT.